A selection of T cell receptor beta chains follows, all from one sample in a study of regulatory T cells in long-lasting Graves disease. TCRdb analysed the multiplex PCR reads with MiXCR anew, one entry per CDR3 protein. Of more than 350,000 distinct CDR3 sequences listed, roughly a fifth are singletons. This specimen was peripheral blood mononuclear cells (PBMCs), taken when the disease was refractory, from a patient treated with antithyroid drugs. The origin of the receptors is a female donor with Graves disease. Both conserved end residues are part of each CDR3. Each record gives: clone size, V gene, D gene, J gene, CDR3 DNA, CDR3 protein. A D gene is named only where the DNA matches it firmly. Some rows have no size entry. The others give once, few or many, or a class for an expanded clone.

>many|TRBV28|TRBD1|TRBJ1-2
TGTGCCAGCACCCACAGGGGGCGCGACTATGGCTACACCTTC
CASTHRGRDYGYTF
>many|TRBV11-3|NA|TRBJ2-5
TGTGCCAGCAGCTCCGAGGGGCTCGGGACCCAGTACTTC
CASSSEGLGTQYF
>many|TRBV20-1|NA|TRBJ1-5
TGCGCCCCCGTTTCGGACGGAACCAATCAGCCCCAGCATTTT
CAPVSDGTNQPQHF
>few|TRBV19|TRBD1|TRBJ2-7
TGTGCCAGTAGTACTTCAGGGGGCAACGAGCAGTACTTC
CASSTSGGNEQYF
>few|TRBV27|NA|TRBJ2-7
TGTGCCAGCAGTTCCGCCGGGGCGGGGTACGAGCAGTACTTC
CASSSAGAGYEQYF
>many|TRBV27|NA|TRBJ2-2
TGTGCCAGCAGTGACGGACTGCCCACCGGGGAGCTGTTTTTT
CASSDGLPTGELFF
>few|TRBV19|TRBD1|TRBJ1-5
TGTGCCAGTAGCAAAGACAGGGTACGTCAGCCCCAGCATTTT
CASSKDRVRQPQHF
>NA|TRBV29-1|NA|TRBJ2-3
TGCAGCGTTGGGGGGGGCACAGATACGCAGTATTTT
CSVGGGTDTQYF
>NA|TRBV6-5|NA|TRBJ2-2
TGTGCCAGCAGTTACGAGTCAGGGAATCCCGGGGAGCTGTTTTTT
CASSYESGNPGELFF
>NA|TRBV12-3/TRBV12-4|NA|TRBJ2-7
TGTGCCAGCAGTTTAAGTAGGGAAAACGAGCAGTACTTC
CASSLSRENEQYF
>NA|TRBV5-4|TRBD2|TRBJ2-3
TGTGCCAGTCAGACTAGCGGGGATCTCACAGATACGCAGTATTTT
CASQTSGDLTDTQYF
>few|TRBV11-2|TRBD2|TRBJ2-7
TGTGCCAGCAGCTCCTTAGCGGGGAACTCCTACGAGCAGTACTTC
CASSSLAGNSYEQYF
>many|TRBV27|NA|TRBJ1-1
TGTGCCAGCAGTCCATCCCCTCACTCTGTCGCTGAAGCTTTCTTT
CASSPSPHSVAEAFF
>many|TRBV6-1|TRBD1|TRBJ1-2
TGTGCCAGCAGAACGGTACAGGGGGCATATGGCTACACCTTC
CASRTVQGAYGYTF
>NA|TRBV5-1|TRBD2|TRBJ2-2
TGCGCCAGCAGCCTTGGGAGGGGAATCTACACCGGGGAGCTGTTTTTT
CASSLGRGIYTGELFF
>many|TRBV6-1|NA|TRBJ1-5
TGTGCCGCGGCGGAAAATGGGGGGAATCAGCCCCAGCATTTT
CAAAENGGNQPQHF
>NA|TRBV5-1|NA|TRBJ2-2
TGCGCCAGCAACTTTACAGGGACGAACACCGGGGAGCTGTTTTTT
CASNFTGTNTGELFF
>many|TRBV29-1|TRBD2|TRBJ2-5
TGCAGCGTTGAAGATCGTTCTAAGCGGGAGTCGGAGAGCGGGAGTGTCTCAGAGACCCAGTACTTC
CSVEDRSKRESESGSVSETQYF
>many|TRBV5-6|TRBD1|TRBJ1-1
TGTGCCAGCAGCTTGTATCGACGGACAGGGATAACTGAAGCTTTCTTT
CASSLYRRTGITEAFF
>NA|TRBV7-9|TRBD1|TRBJ2-5
TGCGCCAGCAGCCACCTACCGGGACAGGGGACAGAAGAGGCCCAGTACTTC
CASSHLPGQGTEEAQYF
>many|TRBV7-2|TRBD2|TRBJ2-4
TGTGCCAGCAGCCCGCCCGGGACTAGCGGGAACATTCAGTACTTC
CASSPPGTSGNIQYF
>NA|TRBV7-9|NA|TRBJ1-4
TGTGCCAGCAGCTCCCCCGGGGCTAATGAAAAACTGTTTTTT
CASSSPGANEKLFF
>NA|TRBV5-1|NA|TRBJ2-5
TGCGCCAGCAGCTTGATCTCGGCAGACCAAGAGACCCAGTACTTC
CASSLISADQETQYF
>many|TRBV9|NA|TRBJ2-7
TGTGCCAGCAGCGTAGCTGACGGGAGCTACGAGCAGTACTTC
CASSVADGSYEQYF
>NA|TRBV20-1|TRBD1|TRBJ2-7
TGCAGTGCTAGTCCGGACAGGAGCTACGAGCAGTACTTC
CSASPDRSYEQYF
>many|TRBV30|NA|TRBJ2-1
TGTGCCTGGGCCCAAGACTACAATGAGCAGTTCTTC
CAWAQDYNEQFF
>few|TRBV19|TRBD1|TRBJ1-2
TGTGCCAGTAGTCGCCCGGGACAGGGAAACTATGGCTACACCTTC
CASSRPGQGNYGYTF
>few|TRBV10-3|NA|TRBJ1-5
TGTGCCATCAGTGAAAGCACAGTACTAAATCAGCCCCAGCATTTT
CAISESTVLNQPQHF
>many|TRBV28|TRBD1|TRBJ2-7
TGTGCCAGCAGTTCATCGGGACAGGGATTCGACGAGCAGTACTTC
CASSSSGQGFDEQYF
>many|TRBV28|TRBD1|TRBJ2-7
TGTGCCAGCAGGACCGGGACAGGGGGGTACGAGCAGTACTTC
CASRTGTGGYEQYF
>many|TRBV7-3|NA|TRBJ2-2
TGTGCCAGCAGCCTTATAGCCTCCAAGAACACCGGGGAGCTGTTTTTT
CASSLIASKNTGELFF
>few|TRBV4-2|NA|TRBJ1-3
TGTGCCAGCAGCCAAGCGGCAGGAAACGGAAACACCATATATTTT
CASSQAAGNGNTIYF
>many|TRBV24-1|NA|TRBJ2-2
TGTGCCACCAGTGACACAGGGAACACCGGGGAGCTGTTTTTT
CATSDTGNTGELFF
>many|TRBV6-1|TRBD1|TRBJ1-5
TGTGCCAGCGGAAGACAGGGTCATCAGCCCCAGCATTTT
CASGRQGHQPQHF
>few|TRBV6-1|TRBD2|TRBJ2-7
TGTGCCAGCAGTGAAGCGCAACTAGCGGGATCCGAGCAGTACTTC
CASSEAQLAGSEQYF
>NA|TRBV7-9|NA|TRBJ2-1
TGTGCCAGCAGCCCGACTAGACCCTCCTACAATGAGCAGTTCTTC
CASSPTRPSYNEQFF
>NA|TRBV28|NA|TRBJ1-4
TGTGCCAGCAGGTCAGGGTCTCGGGAAAAACTGTTTTTT
CASRSGSREKLFF
>many|TRBV3-1|NA|TRBJ1-1
TGTGCCAGCAGCCAAGACGGGGGGGGCCCTGAAGCTTTCTTT
CASSQDGGGPEAFF
>many|TRBV27|NA|TRBJ1-1
TGTGCCAGCATACCGGACAGATTGAACACTGAAGCTTTCTTT
CASIPDRLNTEAFF
>many|TRBV28|TRBD1|TRBJ1-4
TGTGCCAGCAGCCCAGCGGACAGGAGGAATGAAAAACTGTTTTTT
CASSPADRRNEKLFF
>NA|TRBV27|NA|TRBJ2-3
TGTGCCAGCCATCACGCAGATACGCAGTATTTT
CASHHADTQYF
>NA|TRBV5-1|NA|TRBJ1-4
TGCGCCAGCAGCAGCCGGGACGGTGAAAAACTGTTTTTT
CASSSRDGEKLFF
>few|TRBV20-1|NA|TRBJ1-3
TGCAGTGCTAGACCAATTGGAAACACCATATATTTT
CSARPIGNTIYF
>many|TRBV27|NA|TRBJ1-1
TGTGCCAGCAGTTTTGTTGGCTTTGGCCCTGAAGCTTTCTTT
CASSFVGFGPEAFF
>NA|TRBV30|NA|TRBJ2-7
TGTGCCTGGAGTGTAGAGAGGGGGGGCGAGCAGTACTTC
CAWSVERGGEQYF